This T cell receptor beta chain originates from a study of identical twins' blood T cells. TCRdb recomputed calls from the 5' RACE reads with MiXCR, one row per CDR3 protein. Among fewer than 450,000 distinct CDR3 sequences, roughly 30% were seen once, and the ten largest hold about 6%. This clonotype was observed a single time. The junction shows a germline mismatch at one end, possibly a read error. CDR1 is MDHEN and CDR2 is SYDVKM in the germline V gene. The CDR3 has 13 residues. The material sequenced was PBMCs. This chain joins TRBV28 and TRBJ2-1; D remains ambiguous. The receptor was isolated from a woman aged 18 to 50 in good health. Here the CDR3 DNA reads TGTGCCGGCAGTTCCCTGGGCCGGGATGAGCAGTTCTTC. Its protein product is CAGSSLGRDEQFF.